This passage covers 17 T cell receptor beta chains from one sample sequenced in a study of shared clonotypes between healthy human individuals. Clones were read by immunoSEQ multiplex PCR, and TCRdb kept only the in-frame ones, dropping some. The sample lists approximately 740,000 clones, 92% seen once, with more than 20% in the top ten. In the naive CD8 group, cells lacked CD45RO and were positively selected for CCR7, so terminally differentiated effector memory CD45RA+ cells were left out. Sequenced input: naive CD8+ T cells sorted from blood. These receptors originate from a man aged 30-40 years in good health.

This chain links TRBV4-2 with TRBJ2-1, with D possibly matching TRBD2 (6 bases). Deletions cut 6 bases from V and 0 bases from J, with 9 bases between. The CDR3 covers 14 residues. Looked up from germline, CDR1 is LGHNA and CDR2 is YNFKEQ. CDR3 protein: CASRASDSYNEQFF. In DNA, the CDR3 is TGTGCCAGCAGAGCTAGCGACTCCTACAATGAGCAGTTCTTC.

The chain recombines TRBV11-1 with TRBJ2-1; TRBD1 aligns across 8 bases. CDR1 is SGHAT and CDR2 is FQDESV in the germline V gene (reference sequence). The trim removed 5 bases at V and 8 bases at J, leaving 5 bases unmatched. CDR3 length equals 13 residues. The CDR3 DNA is TGTGCCAGCAGCGCCAGGGGGCGGGATGAGCAGTTCTTC. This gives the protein CASSARGRDEQFF.

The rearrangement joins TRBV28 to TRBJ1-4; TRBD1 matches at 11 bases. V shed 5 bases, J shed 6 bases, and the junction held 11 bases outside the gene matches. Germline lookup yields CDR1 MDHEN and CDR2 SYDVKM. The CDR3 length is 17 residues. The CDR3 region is CASSRTGGRVYDEKLFF. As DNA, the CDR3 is TGTGCCAGCAGTCGGACAGGGGGCAGAGTTTATGATGAAAAACTGTTTTTT.

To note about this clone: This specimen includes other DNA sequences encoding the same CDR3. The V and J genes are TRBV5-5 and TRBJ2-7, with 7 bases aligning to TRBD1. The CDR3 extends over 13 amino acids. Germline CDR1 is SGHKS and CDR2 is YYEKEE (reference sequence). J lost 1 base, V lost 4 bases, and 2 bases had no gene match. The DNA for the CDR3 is TGTGCCAGCAGCCTGACAGGGTCCTACGAGCAGTACTTC. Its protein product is CASSLTGSYEQYF.

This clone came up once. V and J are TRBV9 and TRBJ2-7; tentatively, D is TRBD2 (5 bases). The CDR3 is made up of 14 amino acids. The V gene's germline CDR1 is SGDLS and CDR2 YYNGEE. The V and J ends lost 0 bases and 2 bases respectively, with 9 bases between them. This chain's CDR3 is CASSVVAGAYEQYF. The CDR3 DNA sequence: TGTGCCAGCAGCGTAGTCGCGGGTGCCTACGAGCAGTACTTC.

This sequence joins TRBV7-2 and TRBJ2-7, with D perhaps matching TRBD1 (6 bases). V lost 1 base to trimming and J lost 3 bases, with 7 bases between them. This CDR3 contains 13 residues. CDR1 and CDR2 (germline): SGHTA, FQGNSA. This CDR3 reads CASSLGGLYEQYF. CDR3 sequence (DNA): TGTGCCAGCAGCTTAGGGGGGCTCTACGAGCAGTACTTC.

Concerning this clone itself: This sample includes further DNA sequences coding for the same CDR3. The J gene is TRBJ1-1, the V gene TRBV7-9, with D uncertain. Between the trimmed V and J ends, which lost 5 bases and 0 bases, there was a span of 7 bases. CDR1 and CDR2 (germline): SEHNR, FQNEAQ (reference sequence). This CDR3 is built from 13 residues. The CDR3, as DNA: TGTGCCAGCAGCCCAACAATGAACACTGAAGCTTTCTTT. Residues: CASSPTMNTEAFF.

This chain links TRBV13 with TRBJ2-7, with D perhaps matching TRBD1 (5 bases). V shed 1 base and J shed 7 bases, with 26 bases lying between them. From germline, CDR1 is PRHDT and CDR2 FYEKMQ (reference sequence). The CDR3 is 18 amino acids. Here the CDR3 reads CASSLEIGAGKAYGEQYF. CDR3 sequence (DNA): TGTGCCAGCAGCTTAGAGATTGGGGCTGGTAAGGCCTACGGGGAGCAGTACTTC.

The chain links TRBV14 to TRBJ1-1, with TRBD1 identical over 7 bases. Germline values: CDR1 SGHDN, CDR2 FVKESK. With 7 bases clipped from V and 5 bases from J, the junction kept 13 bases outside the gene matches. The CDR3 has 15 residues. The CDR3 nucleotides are TGTGCCAGCAACCGAGGGGGCCTTCAGAATACTGAAGCTTTCTTT. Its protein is CASNRGGLQNTEAFF.

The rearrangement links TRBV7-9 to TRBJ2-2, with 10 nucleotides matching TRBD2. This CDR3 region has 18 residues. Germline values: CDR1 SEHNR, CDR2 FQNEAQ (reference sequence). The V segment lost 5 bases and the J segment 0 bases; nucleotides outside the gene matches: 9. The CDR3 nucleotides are TGTGCCAGCAGCCGTACCCCGGGACTAGCGACGAACACCGGGGAGCTGTTTTTT. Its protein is CASSRTPGLATNTGELFF.

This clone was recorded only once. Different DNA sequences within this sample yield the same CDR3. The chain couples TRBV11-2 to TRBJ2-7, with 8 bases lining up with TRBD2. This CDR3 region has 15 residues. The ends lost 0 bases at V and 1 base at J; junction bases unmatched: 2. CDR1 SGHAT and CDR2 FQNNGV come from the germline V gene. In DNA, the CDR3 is TGTGCCAGCAGCTTAGAGGCTAGCGGGTCCTACGAGCAGTACTTC. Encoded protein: CASSLEASGSYEQYF. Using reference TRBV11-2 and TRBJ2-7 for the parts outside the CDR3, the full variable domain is EAGVAQSPRYKIIEKRQSVAFWCNPISGHATLYWYQQILGQGPKLLIQFQNNGVVDDSQLPKDRFSAERLKGVDSTLKIQPAKLEDSAVYLCASSLEASGSYEQYFGPGTRLTVT.

CDR3: CASSHLGSGSGDEQFF. As DNA, the CDR3 is TGCGCCAGCAGCCACCTTGGGAGCGGGAGTGGGGATGAGCAGTTCTTC. The V gene is TRBV4-1, the J gene TRBJ2-1; TRBD2 matches at 8 bases. This CDR3 comprises 16 residues. Germline loops: CDR1 MGHRA, CDR2 YSYEKL. Trimming cost V 3 bases and J 8 bases; bases outside gene matches: 12.

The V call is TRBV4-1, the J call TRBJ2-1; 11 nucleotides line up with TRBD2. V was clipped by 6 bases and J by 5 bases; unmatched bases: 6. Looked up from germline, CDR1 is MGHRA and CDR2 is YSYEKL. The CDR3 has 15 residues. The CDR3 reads CASREGLAVNNEQFF. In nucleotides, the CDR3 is TGCGCCAGCAGGGAGGGACTAGCGGTAAACAATGAGCAGTTCTTC.

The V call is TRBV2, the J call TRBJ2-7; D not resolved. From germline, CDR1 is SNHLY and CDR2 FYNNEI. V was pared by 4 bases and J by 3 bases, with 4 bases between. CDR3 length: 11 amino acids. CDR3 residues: CASSALYEQYF. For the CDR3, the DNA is TGTGCCAGCAGTGCGCTCTACGAGCAGTACTTC.

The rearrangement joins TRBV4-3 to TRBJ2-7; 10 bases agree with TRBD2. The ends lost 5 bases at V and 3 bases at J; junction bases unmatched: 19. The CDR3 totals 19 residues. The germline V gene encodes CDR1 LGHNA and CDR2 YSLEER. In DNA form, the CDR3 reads TGCGCCAGCAGCTTAGGGCTAGCGGGAGCCGATTTAAGGAACTACGAGCAGTACTTC. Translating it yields CASSLGLAGADLRNYEQYF.

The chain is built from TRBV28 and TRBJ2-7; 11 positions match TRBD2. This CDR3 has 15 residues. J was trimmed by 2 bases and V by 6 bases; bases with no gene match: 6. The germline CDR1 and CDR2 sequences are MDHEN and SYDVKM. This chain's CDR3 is CASRLAGGGTYEQYF. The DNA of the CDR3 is TGTGCCAGCAGGCTAGCGGGAGGAGGAACCTACGAGCAGTACTTC.

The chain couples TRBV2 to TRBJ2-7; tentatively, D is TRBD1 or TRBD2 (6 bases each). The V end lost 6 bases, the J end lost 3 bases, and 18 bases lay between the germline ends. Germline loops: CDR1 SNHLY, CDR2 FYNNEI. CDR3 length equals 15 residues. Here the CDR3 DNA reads TGTGCCAGCAGGTCGTACGGGGGCGAAGGCTACGAGCAGTACTTC. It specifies CASRSYGGEGYEQYF.